This T cell receptor beta chain stems from a study of tumor-infiltrating lymphocytes in oesophageal squamous cell carcinoma. TCRdb independently ran MiXCR on the PCR reads; one entry per CDR3 protein. This table has under 20,000 distinct CDR3 sequences, 40% to 55% appearing once. V lost 6 bases and J 2 bases, leaving 11 bases between the germline ends. This CDR3 contains 14 residues. This chain connects TRBV12-3 or TRBV12-4 to TRBJ1-3; possibly TRBD1 for D (6 bases). Sequencing was performed on normal esophageal tissue next to the tumor. The sequence derives from a female donor with esophageal squamous cell carcinoma. CDR3: CASRYTGTGNTIYF. In nucleotides, the CDR3 is TGTGCCAGCAGATACACAGGGACTGGAAACACCATATATTTT.